Below, 28 T cell receptor beta chains from the same sample are listed, as sequenced in a study of graft-versus-host responses after intestinal transplantation. TCRdb keeps only in-frame clones here, not all; method: immunoSEQ multiplex PCR. Of roughly 45,000 clones listed, about 95% are singletons. This material consisted of PBMCs, taken about 350 days after intestinal transplant. The receptors here all came from a human patient who received an intestinal transplant, so some T cells may come from the graft donor.

The genes are TRBV6-5 and TRBJ2-7, with D possibly TRBD1 on 6 matching bases. The CDR3 consists of 14 residues. V lost 6 bases to trimming and J lost 2 bases, with 14 bases between them. Germline CDR1 reads MNHEY; CDR2 reads SVGAGI. CDR3 in amino acids: CASSLLQGTYEQYF. The CDR3, as DNA: TGTGCCAGCAGCCTACTACAGGGCACCTACGAGCAGTACTTC.

The genes are TRBV9 and TRBJ1-1; the D is unclear. CDR1 is SGDLS and CDR2 is YYNGEE in the germline V gene. The CDR3 consists of 13 residues. Deletions cut 0 bases from V and 8 bases from J, with 11 bases between. CDR3 sequence (DNA): TGTGCCAGCAGCGTAGTAATGTCGTGCGAAGCTTTCTTT. Amino acid sequence: CASSVVMSCEAFF. The variable domain in full, with the rest retrieved from reference TRBV9 and TRBJ1-1, is DSGVTQTPKHLITATGQRVTLRCSPRSGDLSVYWYQQSLDQGLQFLIQYYNGEERAKGNILERFSAQQFPDLHSELNLSSLELGDSALYFCASSVVMSCEAFFGQGTRLTVV.

The chain uses TRBV19 and TRBJ1-5; D is ambiguous. The CDR3 consists of 12 residues. Germline values: CDR1 LNHDA, CDR2 SQIVND (reference sequence). V lost 6 bases and J 1 base, leaving 4 bases between the germline ends. CDR3: CASRGSNQPQHF. CDR3 DNA sequence: TGTGCCAGTAGGGGCAGCAATCAGCCCCAGCATTTT.

The chain couples TRBV6-1 to TRBJ2-5; TRBD1 agrees at 8 bases. There are 14 residues in the CDR3. The germline V gene has CDR1 MNHNS and CDR2 SASEGT. Trimming removed 8 bases from V and 5 bases from J; junction bases left unmatched: 10. As DNA, the CDR3 is TGTGCCAGCTCTTCAGGGGGCGCGGCGGAGACCCAGTACTTC. This translates into CASSSGGAAETQYF.

The chain combines TRBV5-1 with TRBJ1-2, with a weak D call TRBD1 (5 bases). This CDR3 contains 14 residues. Germline CDR1 and CDR2: SGHRS and YFSETQ. The V end was cut by 5 bases, the J end by 3 bases, with 14 bases between. The CDR3 nucleotides are TGCGCCAGCAGTCCGACGACAGAGTACTATGGCTACACCTTC. It codes for CASSPTTEYYGYTF.

In its sample, this clone was seen once. The chain carries TRBV7-6 and TRBJ2-1, with no clear D. Germline CDR1 reads SGHVS; CDR2 reads FNYEAQ. V was trimmed by 1 base and J by 4 bases, leaving 5 bases between them. There are 13 residues in the CDR3. CDR3 sequence reads: CASSLGDYNEQFF. In nucleotides, the CDR3 is TGTGCCAGCAGCTTAGGTGATTACAATGAGCAGTTCTTC.

J is TRBJ2-3 and V is TRBV9; TRBD1 aligns across 7 bases. The germline gives CDR1 SGDLS, CDR2 YYNGEE. The CDR3 loop spans 15 amino acids. V lost 5 bases, J lost 0 bases, and 6 bases stayed unmatched. The CDR3 nucleotides read TGTGCCAGCAGGATGGGACAGCGAAGCACAGATACGCAGTATTTT. Translating gives CASRMGQRSTDTQYF.

The chain is built from TRBV2 and TRBJ1-1; D uncertain. Germline CDR1 and CDR2: SNHLY and FYNNEI. The CDR3 totals 12 residues. V gave up 8 bases and J gave up 7 bases, with 14 bases separating them. As DNA, the CDR3 is TGTGCCAGCCGGATGGACGGAGATGAAGCTTTCTTT. This sequence encodes CASRMDGDEAFF. Combining the CDR3 with reference TRBV2 and TRBJ1-1 gives the whole variable domain EPEVTQTPSHQVTQMGQEVILRCVPISNHLYFYWYRQILGQKVEFLVSFYNNEISEKSEIFDDQFSVERPDGSNFTLKIRSTKLEDSAMYFCASRMDGDEAFFGQGTRLTVV.

This chain links TRBV27 with TRBJ2-1; D remains ambiguous. Germline assignment: CDR1 MNHEY and CDR2 SMNVEV (reference sequence). V was clipped by 3 bases and J by 0 bases, with 12 bases between them. This CDR3 has 16 residues. For the CDR3, the DNA is TGTGCCAGCAGTTTTCCCCCCGGCTACTCCTACAATGAGCAGTTCTTC. This codes for CASSFPPGYSYNEQFF.

The genes are TRBV29-1 and TRBJ2-1; D ambiguous. The CDR3 totals 13 residues. Trimming removed 7 bases at V and 5 bases at J, with 15 bases between. Germline values: CDR1 SQVTM, CDR2 ANQGSEA. The CDR3 bases are TGCAGCGCCGAAAGTAGGGAAAACAATGAGCAGTTCTTC. Translated, it gives CSAESRENNEQFF.

The chain combines TRBV7-3 with TRBJ2-1, with 8 bases identical to TRBD2. The CDR3 loop spans 14 amino acids. The V gene's germline CDR1 is SGHTA and CDR2 FQGTGA. The junction had 2 bases not matched to a gene; V was cut back by 5 bases and J by 2 bases. The CDR3 sequence: CASSPGLAYNEQFF. The CDR3 region has the DNA TGTGCCAGCAGCCCGGGACTAGCCTACAATGAGCAGTTCTTC.

The chain links TRBV10-1 to TRBJ2-5; maybe TRBD2 (7 bases). CDR1 is WNHNN, CDR2 SYGVQD, per germline (reference sequence). The CDR3 loop spans 14 amino acids. V lost 3 bases to trimming and J lost 6 bases, with 14 bases between them. In nucleotides, the CDR3 is TGCGCCAGCAGTGAAGGGGGAGGGAGGAAGACCCAGTACTTC. It translates to CASSEGGGRKTQYF.

The V call is TRBV19, the J call TRBJ1-2; no reliable D call. This CDR3 has 15 residues. Germline V lookup: CDR1 LNHDA, CDR2 SQIVND (reference sequence). Trimming removed 1 base from V and 1 base from J, with 10 bases in between. CDR3 region: CASSIGGRSNYGYTF. The CDR3 DNA reads TGTGCCAGTAGTATAGGCGGTAGGAGTAACTATGGCTACACCTTC.

This rearrangement joins TRBV6-5 to TRBJ2-5; 7 nucleotides line up with TRBD2. CDR3 length: 13 residues. After removal of 5 bases from V and 7 bases from J, the junction contained 7 bases not matched to a gene. Per germline, CDR1 MNHEY and CDR2 SVGAGI. The CDR3 region is CASSTRLAGTQYF. The CDR3, as DNA: TGTGCCAGCAGTACAAGACTAGCCGGGACCCAGTACTTC.

The V and J genes are TRBV4-1 and TRBJ2-7; no definite D call. Trimming removed 6 bases from V and 3 bases from J, with 15 bases in between. This CDR3 is built from 14 residues. Germline lookup yields CDR1 MGHRA and CDR2 YSYEKL. The CDR3 DNA sequence: TGCGCCAGCAGTTTTAGAAAGACCTTCTACGAGCAGTACTTC. Its translation: CASSFRKTFYEQYF.

This clone was picked up one time. The chain uses TRBV6-1 and TRBJ2-5; no clear D. Matching the DNA end better, TRBJ2-7 makes the J call doubtful. Germline CDR1 and CDR2: MNHNS and SASEGT. This CDR3 is 11 amino acids long. The CDR3 DNA reads as TGTGCCAGCAGTGAATGGTACGAGCAGTACTTC. It translates to CASSEWYEQYF.

The chain combines TRBV7-3 with TRBJ2-3; a weak D match, TRBD1 (6 bases). The CDR3 loop spans 14 amino acids. From germline, CDR1 is SGHTA and CDR2 FQGTGA. V lost 0 bases, J lost 6 bases, and 10 bases lay in between. Written as DNA, the CDR3 is TGTGCCAGCAGCTTAACCCCGGACAGTGATACGCAGTATTTT. This gives the protein CASSLTPDSDTQYF.

The chain couples TRBV7-9 to TRBJ1-2, with D perhaps TRBD1 (5 bases). Trimming pared 3 bases from V and 2 bases from J, leaving 13 bases between. Germline CDR1 SEHNR, CDR2 FQNEAQ (reference sequence). The CDR3 runs to 15 residues. The CDR3 bases are TGTGCCAGCAGCTTGGGGTCGACAGCCAACTATGGCTACACCTTC. Translation gives CASSLGSTANYGYTF.

The chain is built from TRBV11-2 and TRBJ1-3; the match to TRBD1 covers 7 bases. CDR1 is SGHAT and CDR2 is FQNNGV in the germline V gene. This CDR3 is built from 14 residues. V gave up 5 bases and J gave up 1 base; unmatched junction bases: 2. The CDR3 coding sequence is TGTGCCAGCAGCCGGACAGGTTCTGGAAACACCATATATTTT. Its translation: CASSRTGSGNTIYF.

This clone was seen once. The J gene is TRBJ2-5, the V gene TRBV10-3; perhaps TRBD1 as D (6 bases). This CDR3 region has 20 residues. Germline V gene sequence: CDR1 ENHRY, CDR2 SYGVKD. V was shortened by 2 bases and J by 5 bases, with 30 bases between the two germline ends. DNA of the CDR3: TGTGCCATCAGTGAGCTCCCAAGGGCGGGCGGTCTTCAAAGGGGGGAGACCCAGTACTTC. This encodes CAISELPRAGGLQRGETQYF.

The chain joins TRBV18 to TRBJ2-7, with D possibly being TRBD1 (5 bases). Germline V gene lookup returns CDR1 KGHSH and CDR2 LQKENI. V was pared by 2 bases and J by 3 bases, with 8 bases between. CDR3 size: 13 residues. CDR3 sequence (DNA): TGTGCCAGCTCACCAGCCAGGGACTACGAGCAGTACTTC. This gives the protein CASSPARDYEQYF.

V usage is TRBV11-2 and J usage is TRBJ2-7; tentative D call: TRBD1 (5 bases). Trimming removed 5 bases from V and 3 bases from J, with 11 bases in between. Germline values: CDR1 SGHAT, CDR2 FQNNGV. The CDR3 spans 13 residues. CDR3 sequence reads: CASSEQVFYEQYF. The CDR3 DNA reads as TGTGCCAGCAGCGAACAGGTTTTCTACGAGCAGTACTTC.

This rearrangement joins TRBV2 to TRBJ2-7, with 8 bases that match TRBD2. V trimming: 6 bases; J trimming: 9 bases; junction bases outside the gene matches: 13. This CDR3 has 14 residues. Per the germline V gene, CDR1 is SNHLY and CDR2 is FYNNEI. CDR3 nucleotides: TGTGCCAGCAGGGCATTCGGGGGGGCCCTCGGGCAGTACTTC. This codes for CASRAFGGALGQYF.

The V call is TRBV4-1, the J call TRBJ2-1; possibly TRBD1 or TRBD2 for D (5 bases each). Germline V lookup: CDR1 MGHRA, CDR2 YSYEKL. The CDR3 is made up of 11 amino acids. V was cut by 3 bases and J by 9 bases, with 6 bases left in between. The CDR3 region is CASSQRGEQFF. In nucleotides, the CDR3 is TGCGCCAGCAGCCAGAGGGGTGAGCAGTTCTTC.

The chain carries TRBV28 and TRBJ2-7; unclear D gene. Germline loops: CDR1 MDHEN, CDR2 SYDVKM. The V gene lost 3 bases and the J gene lost 2 bases, with 14 bases spanning the gap. CDR3 length equals 15 residues. The CDR3 loop reads CASSFSGYRTYEQYF. CDR3 nucleotide sequence: TGTGCCAGCAGTTTTTCCGGGTACAGAACCTACGAGCAGTACTTC.

This chain links TRBV5-6 with TRBJ1-2; 10 bases align to TRBD1. V gave up 4 bases and J gave up 4 bases; unmatched junction bases: 13. The CDR3 totals 17 residues. Germline CDR1 is SGHDT and CDR2 is YYEEEE. CDR3 residues: CASSEPGQGRLPYGYTF. CDR3 nucleotide sequence: TGTGCCAGCAGCGAACCGGGACAGGGGCGCCTACCCTATGGCTACACCTTC.

V and J are TRBV15 and TRBJ2-7; possibly TRBD1 for D (5 bases). The CDR3 sequence is 15 residues long. CDR1 is LNHNV and CDR2 is YYDKDF in the germline V gene (reference sequence). V lost 0 bases, J lost 5 bases, and 14 bases lay in between. The CDR3 spells CATSREPPRAHEQYF. Here the CDR3 DNA reads TGTGCCACCAGCAGAGAGCCACCCAGGGCCCACGAGCAGTACTTC. Combining the CDR3 with reference TRBV15 and TRBJ2-7 gives the whole variable domain DAMVIQNPRYQVTQFGKPVTLSCSQTLNHNVMYWYQQKSSQAPKLLFHYYDKDFNNEADTPDNFQSRRPNTSFCFLDIRSPGLGDTAMYLCATSREPPRAHEQYFGPGTRLTVT.

The chain has TRBV7-3 and TRBJ2-5; D might be TRBD1 (6 bases). Germline lookup yields CDR1 SGHTA and CDR2 FQGTGA. This CDR3 has 15 amino acids. With 2 bases removed from V and 3 bases from J, the gap between germline ends came to 13 bases. The CDR3 region has the DNA TGTGCCAGCAGCTTAGGCAGGGGCTTGGAAGAGACCCAGTACTTC. It is translated as CASSLGRGLEETQYF.